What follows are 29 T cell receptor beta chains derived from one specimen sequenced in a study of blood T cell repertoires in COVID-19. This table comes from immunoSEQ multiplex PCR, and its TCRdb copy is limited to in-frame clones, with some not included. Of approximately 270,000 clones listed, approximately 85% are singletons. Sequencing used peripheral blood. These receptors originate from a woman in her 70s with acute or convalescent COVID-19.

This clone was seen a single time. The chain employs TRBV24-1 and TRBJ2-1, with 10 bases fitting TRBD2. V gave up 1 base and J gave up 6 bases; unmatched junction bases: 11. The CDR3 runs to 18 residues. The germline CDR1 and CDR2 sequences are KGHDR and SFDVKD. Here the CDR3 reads CATSDFGASGGTGNEQFF. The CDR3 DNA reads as TGTGCCACCAGTGATTTTGGAGCTAGCGGGGGAACTGGCAATGAGCAGTTCTTC.

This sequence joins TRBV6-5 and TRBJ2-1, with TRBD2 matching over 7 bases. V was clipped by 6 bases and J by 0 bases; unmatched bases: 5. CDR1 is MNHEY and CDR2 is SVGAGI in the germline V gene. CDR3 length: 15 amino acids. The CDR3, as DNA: TGTGCCAGCAGGGGAGCGGGGTTCTCCTACAATGAGCAGTTCTTC. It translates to CASRGAGFSYNEQFF.

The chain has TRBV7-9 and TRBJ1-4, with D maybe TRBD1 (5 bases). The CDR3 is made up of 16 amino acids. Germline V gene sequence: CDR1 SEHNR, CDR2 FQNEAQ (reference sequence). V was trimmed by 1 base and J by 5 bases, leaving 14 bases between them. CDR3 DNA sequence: TGTGCCAGCAGCTTAGGGGAAGGGGTAGGGAATGAAAAACTGTTTTTT. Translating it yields CASSLGEGVGNEKLFF.

This CDR3 is CASSPARGMNTEAFF. The CDR3 DNA is TGTGCCAGCAGCCCGGCCCGGGGGATGAACACTGAAGCTTTCTTT. The chain has TRBV7-2 and TRBJ1-1; TRBD1 is a possible D gene (5 bases). Germline lookup yields CDR1 SGHTA and CDR2 FQGNSA. V dropped 5 bases and J dropped 0 bases, with 13 bases sitting between them. The CDR3 is 15 residues long.

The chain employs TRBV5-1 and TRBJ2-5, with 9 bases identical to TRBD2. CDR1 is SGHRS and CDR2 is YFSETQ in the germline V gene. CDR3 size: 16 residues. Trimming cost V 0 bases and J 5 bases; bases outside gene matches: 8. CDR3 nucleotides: TGCGCCAGCAGCTTGGTTGGCGGGGGGGCCTCGGAGACCCAGTACTTC. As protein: CASSLVGGGASETQYF. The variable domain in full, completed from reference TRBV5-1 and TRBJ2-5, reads KAGVTQTPRYLIKTRGQQVTLSCSPISGHRSVSWYQQTPGQGLQFLFEYFSETQRNKGNFPGRFSGRQFSNSRSEMNVSTLELGDSALYLCASSLVGGGASETQYFGPGTRLLVL.

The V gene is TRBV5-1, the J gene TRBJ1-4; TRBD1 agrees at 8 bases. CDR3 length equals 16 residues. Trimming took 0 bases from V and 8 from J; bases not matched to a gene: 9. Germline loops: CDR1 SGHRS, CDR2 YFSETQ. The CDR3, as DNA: TGCGCCAGCAGCTTGGGAGGCCAGGGGGCGCGGGAAAAACTGTTTTTT. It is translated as CASSLGGQGAREKLFF.

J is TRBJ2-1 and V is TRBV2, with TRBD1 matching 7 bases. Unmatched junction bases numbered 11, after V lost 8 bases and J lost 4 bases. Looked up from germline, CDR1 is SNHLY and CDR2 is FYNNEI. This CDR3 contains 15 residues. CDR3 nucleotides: TGTGCCAGCCGCATACAGGGGAGTACGTACAATGAGCAGTTCTTC. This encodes CASRIQGSTYNEQFF.

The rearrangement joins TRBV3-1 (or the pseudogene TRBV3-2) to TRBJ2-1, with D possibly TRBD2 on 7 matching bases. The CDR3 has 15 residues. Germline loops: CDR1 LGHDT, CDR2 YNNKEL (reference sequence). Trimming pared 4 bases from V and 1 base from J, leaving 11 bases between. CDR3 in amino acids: CASSPRGGSYNEQFF. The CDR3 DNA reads TGTGCCAGCAGCCCAAGGGGGGGTTCCTACAATGAGCAGTTCTTC.

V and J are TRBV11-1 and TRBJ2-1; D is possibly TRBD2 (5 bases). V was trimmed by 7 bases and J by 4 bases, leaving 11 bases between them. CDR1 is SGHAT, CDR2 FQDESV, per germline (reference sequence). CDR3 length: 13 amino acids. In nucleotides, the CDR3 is TGTGCCAGCACCCGAGAGCGGTACAATGAGCAGTTCTTC. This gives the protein CASTRERYNEQFF.

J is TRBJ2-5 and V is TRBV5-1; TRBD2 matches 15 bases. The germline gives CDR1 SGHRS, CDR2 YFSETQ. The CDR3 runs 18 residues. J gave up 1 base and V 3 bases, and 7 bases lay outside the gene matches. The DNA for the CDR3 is TGCGCCAGCAGCTCGGGACTAGCGGGGGGCCGATTCCAAGAGACCCAGTACTTC. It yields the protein CASSSGLAGGRFQETQYF.

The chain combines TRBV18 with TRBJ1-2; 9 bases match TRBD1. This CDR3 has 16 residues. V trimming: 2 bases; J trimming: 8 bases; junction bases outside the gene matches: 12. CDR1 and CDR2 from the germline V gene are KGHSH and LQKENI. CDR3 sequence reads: CASSPNSDRGNEGYTF. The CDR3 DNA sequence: TGTGCCAGCTCACCAAATTCGGACAGGGGTAACGAGGGCTACACCTTC.

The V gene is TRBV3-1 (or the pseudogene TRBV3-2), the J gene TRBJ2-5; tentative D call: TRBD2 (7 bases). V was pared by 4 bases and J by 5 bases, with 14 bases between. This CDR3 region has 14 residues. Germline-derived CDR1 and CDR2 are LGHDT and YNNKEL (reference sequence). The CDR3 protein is CASSRSGGHETQYF. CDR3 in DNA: TGTGCCAGCAGCCGATCCGGGGGGCACGAGACCCAGTACTTC.

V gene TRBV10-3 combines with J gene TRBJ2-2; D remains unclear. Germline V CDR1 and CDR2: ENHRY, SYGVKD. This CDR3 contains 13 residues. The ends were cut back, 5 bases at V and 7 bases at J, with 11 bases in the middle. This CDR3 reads CAISFLEVGELFF. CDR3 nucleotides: TGTGCCATCAGTTTTCTAGAGGTCGGGGAGCTGTTTTTT.

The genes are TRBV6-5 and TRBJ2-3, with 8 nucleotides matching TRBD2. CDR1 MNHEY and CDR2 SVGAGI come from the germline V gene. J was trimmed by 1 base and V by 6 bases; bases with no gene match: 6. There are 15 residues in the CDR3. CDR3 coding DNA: TGTGCCAGCAGGGTACTAGCGGCGCGCACAGATACGCAGTATTTT. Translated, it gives CASRVLAARTDTQYF.

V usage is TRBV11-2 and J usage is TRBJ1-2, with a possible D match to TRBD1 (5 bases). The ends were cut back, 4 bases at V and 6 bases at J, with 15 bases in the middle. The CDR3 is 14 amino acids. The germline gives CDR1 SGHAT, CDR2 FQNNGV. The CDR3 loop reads CASSSLGGAHGYTF. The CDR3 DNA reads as TGTGCCAGCAGCTCGCTGGGAGGGGCTCATGGCTACACCTTC.

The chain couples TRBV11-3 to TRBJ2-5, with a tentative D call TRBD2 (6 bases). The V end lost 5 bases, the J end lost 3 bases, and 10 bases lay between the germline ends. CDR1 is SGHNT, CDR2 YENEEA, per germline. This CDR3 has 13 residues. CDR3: CASSPPGEETQYF. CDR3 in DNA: TGTGCCAGCAGCCCCCCGGGGGAAGAGACCCAGTACTTC.

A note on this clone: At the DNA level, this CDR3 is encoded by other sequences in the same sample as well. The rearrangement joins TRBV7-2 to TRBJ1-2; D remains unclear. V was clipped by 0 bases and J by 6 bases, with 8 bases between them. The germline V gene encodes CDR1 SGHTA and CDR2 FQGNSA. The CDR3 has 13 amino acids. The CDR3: CASSLAPGDGYTF. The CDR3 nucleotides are TGTGCCAGCAGCTTAGCGCCCGGGGATGGCTACACCTTC.

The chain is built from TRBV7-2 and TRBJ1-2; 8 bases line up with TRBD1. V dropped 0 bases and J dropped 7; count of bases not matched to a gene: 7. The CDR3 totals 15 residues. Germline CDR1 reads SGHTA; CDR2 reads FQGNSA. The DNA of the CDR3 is TGTGCCAGCAGCTTAGCTGGCAGGGGGCAAAGTGGCTACACCTTC. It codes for CASSLAGRGQSGYTF.

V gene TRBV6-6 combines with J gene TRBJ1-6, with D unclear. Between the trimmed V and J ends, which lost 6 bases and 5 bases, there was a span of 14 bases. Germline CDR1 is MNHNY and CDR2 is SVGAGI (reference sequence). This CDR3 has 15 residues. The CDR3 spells CASSLFGVDNSPLHF. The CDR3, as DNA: TGTGCCAGCAGCTTATTCGGGGTGGATAATTCACCCCTCCACTTT.

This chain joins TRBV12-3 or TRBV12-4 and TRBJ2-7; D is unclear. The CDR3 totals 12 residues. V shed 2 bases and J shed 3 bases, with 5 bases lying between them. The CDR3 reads CASSLMSYEQYF. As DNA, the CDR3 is TGTGCCAGCAGTTTAATGAGCTACGAGCAGTACTTC.

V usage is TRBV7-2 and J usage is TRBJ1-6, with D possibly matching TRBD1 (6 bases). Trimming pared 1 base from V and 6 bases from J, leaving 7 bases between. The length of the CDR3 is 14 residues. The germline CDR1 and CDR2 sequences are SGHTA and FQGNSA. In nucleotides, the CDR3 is TGTGCCAGCAGCTTAGGGACAGTTAATTCACCCCTCCACTTT. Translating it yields CASSLGTVNSPLHF. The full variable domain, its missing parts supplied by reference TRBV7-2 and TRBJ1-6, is GAGVSQSPSNKVTEKGKDVELRCDPISGHTALYWYRQSLGQGLEFLIYFQGNSAPDKSGLPSDRFSAERTGGSVSTLTIQRTQQEDSAVYLCASSLGTVNSPLHFGNGTRLTVT.

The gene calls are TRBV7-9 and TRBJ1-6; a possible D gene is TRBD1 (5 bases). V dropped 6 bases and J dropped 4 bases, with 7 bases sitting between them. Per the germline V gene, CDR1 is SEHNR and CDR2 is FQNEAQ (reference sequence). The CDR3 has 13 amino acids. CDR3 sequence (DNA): TGTGCCAGCAGGACAGAGTATAATTCACCCCTCCACTTT. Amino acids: CASRTEYNSPLHF.

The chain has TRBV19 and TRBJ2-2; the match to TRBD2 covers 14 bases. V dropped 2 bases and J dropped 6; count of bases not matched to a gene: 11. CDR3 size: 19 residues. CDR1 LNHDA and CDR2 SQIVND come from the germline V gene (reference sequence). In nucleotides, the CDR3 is TGTGCCAGTAGTATATCGACTAGCGGGGGGGCATCGGGCCCCGGGGAGCTGTTTTTT. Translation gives CASSISTSGGASGPGELFF.

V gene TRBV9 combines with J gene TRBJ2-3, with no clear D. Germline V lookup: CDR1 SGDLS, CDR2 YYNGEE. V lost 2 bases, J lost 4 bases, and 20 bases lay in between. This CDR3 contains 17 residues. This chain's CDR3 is CASSVVPRRGQADTQYF. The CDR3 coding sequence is TGTGCCAGCAGCGTCGTTCCCCGTCGTGGGCAGGCAGATACGCAGTATTTT.

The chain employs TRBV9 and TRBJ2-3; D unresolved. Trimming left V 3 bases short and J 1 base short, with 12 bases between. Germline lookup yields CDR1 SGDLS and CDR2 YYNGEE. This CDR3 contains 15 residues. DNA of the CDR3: TGTGCCAGCAGCGCCGACTTGCATCGCACAGATACGCAGTATTTT. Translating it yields CASSADLHRTDTQYF.

CDR3 residues: CASSPRGTGGRDEQYF. In DNA form, the CDR3 reads TGTGCCAGCAGCCCCCGGGGGACAGGGGGCCGGGACGAGCAGTACTTC. The V call is TRBV7-2, the J call TRBJ2-7, with 12 bases identical to TRBD1. CDR3 length: 16 amino acids. V lost 5 bases and J lost 5; bases outside the gene matches: 10. Germline V CDR1 and CDR2: SGHTA, FQGNSA.

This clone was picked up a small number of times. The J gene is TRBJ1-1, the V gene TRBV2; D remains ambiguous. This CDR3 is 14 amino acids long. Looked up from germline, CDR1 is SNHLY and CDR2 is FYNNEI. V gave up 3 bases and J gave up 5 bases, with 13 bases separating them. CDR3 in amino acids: CASSEGGKKTEAFF. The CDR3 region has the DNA TGTGCCAGCAGTGAGGGAGGGAAGAAGACTGAAGCTTTCTTT.

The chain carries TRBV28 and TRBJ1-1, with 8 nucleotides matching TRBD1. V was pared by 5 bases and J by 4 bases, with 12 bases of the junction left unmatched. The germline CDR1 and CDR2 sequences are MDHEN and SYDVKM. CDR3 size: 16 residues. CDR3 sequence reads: CASSARDRKAITEAFF. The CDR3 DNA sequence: TGTGCCAGCAGTGCCCGGGACAGGAAAGCTATCACTGAAGCTTTCTTT.

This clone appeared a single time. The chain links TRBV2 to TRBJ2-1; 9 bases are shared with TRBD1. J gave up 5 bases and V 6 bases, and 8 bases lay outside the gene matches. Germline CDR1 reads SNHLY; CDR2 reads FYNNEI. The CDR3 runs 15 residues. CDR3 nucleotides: TGTGCCAGCAGCGGACAGGGGATTGTAGACAATGAGCAGTTCTTC. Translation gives CASSGQGIVDNEQFF.